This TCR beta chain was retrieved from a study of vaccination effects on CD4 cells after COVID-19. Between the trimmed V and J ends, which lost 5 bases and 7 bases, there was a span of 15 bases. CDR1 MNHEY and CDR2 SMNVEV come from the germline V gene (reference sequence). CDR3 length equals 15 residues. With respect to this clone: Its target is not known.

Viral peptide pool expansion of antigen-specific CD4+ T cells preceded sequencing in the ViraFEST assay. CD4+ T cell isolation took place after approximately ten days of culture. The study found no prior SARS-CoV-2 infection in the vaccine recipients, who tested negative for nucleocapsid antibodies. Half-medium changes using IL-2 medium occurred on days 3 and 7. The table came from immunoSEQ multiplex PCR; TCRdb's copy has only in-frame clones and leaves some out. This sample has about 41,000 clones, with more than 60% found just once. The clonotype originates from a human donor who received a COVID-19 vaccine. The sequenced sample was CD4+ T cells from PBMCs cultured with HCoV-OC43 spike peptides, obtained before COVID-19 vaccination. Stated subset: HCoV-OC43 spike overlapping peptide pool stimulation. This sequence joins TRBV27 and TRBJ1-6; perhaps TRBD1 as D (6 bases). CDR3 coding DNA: TGTGCCAGCAGTCTCTACAGGGTAGAGAATTCACCCCTCCACTTT. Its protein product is CASSLYRVENSPLHF.